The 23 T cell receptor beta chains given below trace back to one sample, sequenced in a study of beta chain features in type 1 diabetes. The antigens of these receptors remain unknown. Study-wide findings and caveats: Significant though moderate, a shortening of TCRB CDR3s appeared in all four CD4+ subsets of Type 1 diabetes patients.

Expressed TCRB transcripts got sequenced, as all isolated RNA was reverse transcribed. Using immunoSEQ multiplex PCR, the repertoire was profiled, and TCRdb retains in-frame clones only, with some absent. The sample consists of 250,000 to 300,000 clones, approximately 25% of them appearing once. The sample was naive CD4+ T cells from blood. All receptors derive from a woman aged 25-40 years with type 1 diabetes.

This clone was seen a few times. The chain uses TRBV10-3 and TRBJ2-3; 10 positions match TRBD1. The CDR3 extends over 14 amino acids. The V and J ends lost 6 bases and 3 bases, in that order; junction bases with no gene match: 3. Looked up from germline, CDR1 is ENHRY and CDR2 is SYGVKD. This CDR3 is CAIRGDRGTDTQYF. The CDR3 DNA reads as TGTGCCATCAGAGGGGACAGGGGAACAGATACGCAGTATTTT.

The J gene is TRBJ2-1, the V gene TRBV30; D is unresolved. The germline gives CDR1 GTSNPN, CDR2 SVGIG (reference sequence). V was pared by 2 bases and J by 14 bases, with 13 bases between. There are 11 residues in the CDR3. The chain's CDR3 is CAWSFRLVEFF. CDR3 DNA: TGTGCCTGGAGTTTTCGTCTAGTTGAGTTCTTC.

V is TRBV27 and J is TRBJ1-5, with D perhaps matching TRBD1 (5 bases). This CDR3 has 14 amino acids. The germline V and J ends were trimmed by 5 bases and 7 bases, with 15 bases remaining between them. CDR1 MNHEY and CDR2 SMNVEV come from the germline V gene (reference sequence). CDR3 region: CASSPHGGRQPQHF. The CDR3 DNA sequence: TGTGCCAGCAGTCCCCACGGGGGACGGCAGCCCCAGCATTTT.

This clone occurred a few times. In DNA form, the CDR3 reads TGCAGCGCTAAAGGACTTGGGTCATCGATTTACAATGAGCAGTTCTTC. Translation gives CSAKGLGSSIYNEQFF. The chain is built from TRBV29-1 and TRBJ2-1; tentative D call: TRBD2 (5 bases). CDR1 and CDR2 from the germline V gene are SQVTM and ANQGSEA. The CDR3 covers 16 residues. Between the trimmed V and J ends, which lost 7 bases and 4 bases, there was a span of 23 bases.

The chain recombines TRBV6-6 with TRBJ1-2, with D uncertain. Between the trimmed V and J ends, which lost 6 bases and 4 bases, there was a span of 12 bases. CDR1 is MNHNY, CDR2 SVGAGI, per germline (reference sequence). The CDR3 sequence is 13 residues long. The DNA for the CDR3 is TGTGCCAGCAGGGCCGAGCAGGTCTATGGCTACACCTTC. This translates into CASRAEQVYGYTF.

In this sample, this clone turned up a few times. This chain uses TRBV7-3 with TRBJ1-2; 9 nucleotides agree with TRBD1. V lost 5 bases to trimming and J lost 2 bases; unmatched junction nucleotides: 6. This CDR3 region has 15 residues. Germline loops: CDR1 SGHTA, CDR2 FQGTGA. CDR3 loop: CASSPSGQGNYGYTF. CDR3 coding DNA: TGTGCCAGCAGCCCATCAGGACAGGGGAACTATGGCTACACCTTC.

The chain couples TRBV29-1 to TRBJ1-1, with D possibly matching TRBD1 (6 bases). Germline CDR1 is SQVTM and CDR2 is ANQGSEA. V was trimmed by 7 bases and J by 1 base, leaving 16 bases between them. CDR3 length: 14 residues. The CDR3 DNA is TGCAGCGCGGGCCCACAGGGTAAGAACACTGAAGCTTTCTTT. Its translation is CSAGPQGKNTEAFF.

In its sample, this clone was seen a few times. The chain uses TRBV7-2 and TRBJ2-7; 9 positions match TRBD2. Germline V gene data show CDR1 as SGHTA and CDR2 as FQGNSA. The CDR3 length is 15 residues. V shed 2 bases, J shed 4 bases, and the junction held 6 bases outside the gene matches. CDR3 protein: CASSLISGSRYEQYF. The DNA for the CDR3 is TGTGCCAGCAGCTTAATTAGCGGGAGTAGGTACGAGCAGTACTTC.

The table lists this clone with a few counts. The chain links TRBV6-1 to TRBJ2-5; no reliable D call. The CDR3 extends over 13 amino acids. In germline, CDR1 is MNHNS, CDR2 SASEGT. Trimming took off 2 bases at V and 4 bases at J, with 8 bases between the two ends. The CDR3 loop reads CASSELLLETQYF. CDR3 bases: TGTGCCAGCAGTGAACTGTTATTAGAGACCCAGTACTTC.

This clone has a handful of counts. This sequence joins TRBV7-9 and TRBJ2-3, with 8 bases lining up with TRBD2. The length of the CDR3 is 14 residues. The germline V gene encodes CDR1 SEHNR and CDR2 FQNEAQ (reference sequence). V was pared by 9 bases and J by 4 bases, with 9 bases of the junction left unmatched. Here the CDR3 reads CASRYQAGADTQYF. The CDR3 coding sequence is TGTGCCAGTCGTTACCAAGCGGGAGCAGATACGCAGTATTTT.

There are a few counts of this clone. The CDR3 nucleotides read TGCAGCCCGGGCAGGGTAGGGAAAGCTTTCTTT. Amino acid sequence: CSPGRVGKAFF. The chain has TRBV29-1 and TRBJ1-1; D perhaps matches TRBD1 (5 bases). The germline gives CDR1 SQVTM, CDR2 ANQGSEA. V lost 8 bases to trimming and J lost 9 bases, with 16 bases between them. The CDR3 covers 11 residues.

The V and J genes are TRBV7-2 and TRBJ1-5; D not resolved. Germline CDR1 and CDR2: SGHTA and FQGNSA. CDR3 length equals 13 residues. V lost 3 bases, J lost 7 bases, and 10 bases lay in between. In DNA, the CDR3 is TGTGCCAGCAGCTTTCAGGTTCACCAGCCCCAGCATTTT. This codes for CASSFQVHQPQHF.

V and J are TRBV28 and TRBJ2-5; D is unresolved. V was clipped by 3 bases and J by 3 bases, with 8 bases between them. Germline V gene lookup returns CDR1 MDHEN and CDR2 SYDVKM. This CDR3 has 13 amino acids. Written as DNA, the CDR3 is TGTGCCAGCAGTTTGACACCCAAAGAGACCCAGTACTTC. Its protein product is CASSLTPKETQYF.

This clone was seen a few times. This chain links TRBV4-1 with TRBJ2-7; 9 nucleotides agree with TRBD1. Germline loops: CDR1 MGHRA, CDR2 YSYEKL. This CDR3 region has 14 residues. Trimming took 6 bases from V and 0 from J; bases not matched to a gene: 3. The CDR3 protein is CASRRTGDSYEQYF. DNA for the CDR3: TGCGCCAGCAGGAGGACAGGGGACTCCTACGAGCAGTACTTC.

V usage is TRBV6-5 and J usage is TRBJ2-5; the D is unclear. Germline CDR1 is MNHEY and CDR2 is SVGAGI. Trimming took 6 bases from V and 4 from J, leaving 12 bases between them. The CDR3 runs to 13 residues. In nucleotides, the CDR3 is TGTGCCAGCAGATCCGGTGGTCGAGAGACCCAGTACTTC. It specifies CASRSGGRETQYF.

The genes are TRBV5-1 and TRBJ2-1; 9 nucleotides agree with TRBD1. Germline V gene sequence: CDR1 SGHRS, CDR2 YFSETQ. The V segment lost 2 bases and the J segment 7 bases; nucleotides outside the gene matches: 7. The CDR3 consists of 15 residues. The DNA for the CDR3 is TGCGCCAGCAGCTTTCGGGGACAGGGTATGAATGAGCAGTTCTTC. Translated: CASSFRGQGMNEQFF.

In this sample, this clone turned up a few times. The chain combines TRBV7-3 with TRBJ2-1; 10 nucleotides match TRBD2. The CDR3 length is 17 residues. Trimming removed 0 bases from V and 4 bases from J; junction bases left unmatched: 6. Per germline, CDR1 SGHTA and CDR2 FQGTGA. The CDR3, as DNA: TGTGCCAGCAGCTTAACGGTCCTAGCGGGAGATTACAATGAGCAGTTCTTC. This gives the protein CASSLTVLAGDYNEQFF.

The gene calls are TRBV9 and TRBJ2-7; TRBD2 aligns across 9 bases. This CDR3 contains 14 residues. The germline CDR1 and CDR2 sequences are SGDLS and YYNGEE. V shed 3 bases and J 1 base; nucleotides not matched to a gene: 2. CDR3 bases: TGTGCCAGCAGCGGTACTAGCGGGTCCTACGAGCAGTACTTC. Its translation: CASSGTSGSYEQYF. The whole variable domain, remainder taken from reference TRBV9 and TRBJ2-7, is DSGVTQTPKHLITATGQRVTLRCSPRSGDLSVYWYQQSLDQGLQFLIQYYNGEERAKGNILERFSAQQFPDLHSELNLSSLELGDSALYFCASSGTSGSYEQYFGPGTRLTVT.

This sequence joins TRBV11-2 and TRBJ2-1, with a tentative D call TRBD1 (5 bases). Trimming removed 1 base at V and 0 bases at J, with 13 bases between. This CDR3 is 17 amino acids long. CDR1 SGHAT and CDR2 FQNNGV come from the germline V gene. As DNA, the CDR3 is TGTGCCAGCAGCTTAGTGGGGCAGAAGAGCTCCTACAATGAGCAGTTCTTC. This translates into CASSLVGQKSSYNEQFF.

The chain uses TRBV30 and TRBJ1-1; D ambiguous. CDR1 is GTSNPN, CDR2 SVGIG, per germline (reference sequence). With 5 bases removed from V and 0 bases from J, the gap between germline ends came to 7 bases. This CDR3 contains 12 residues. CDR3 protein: CAWSKMNTEAFF. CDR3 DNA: TGTGCCTGGTCTAAGATGAACACTGAAGCTTTCTTT.

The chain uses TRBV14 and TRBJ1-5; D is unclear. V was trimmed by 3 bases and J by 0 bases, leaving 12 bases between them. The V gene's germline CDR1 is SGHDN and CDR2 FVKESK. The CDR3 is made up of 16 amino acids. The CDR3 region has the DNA TGTGCCAGCAGCCACCCCTTAGGAGATAGCAATCAGCCCCAGCATTTT. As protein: CASSHPLGDSNQPQHF.

The CDR3 region is CASSSRRDRGANYGYTF. The CDR3 region has the DNA TGTGCCAGCAGCTCACGCCGGGACAGGGGAGCTAACTATGGCTACACCTTC. The chain is built from TRBV5-6 and TRBJ1-2; 10 nucleotides align to TRBD1. The CDR3 is 17 residues long. The V gene end was trimmed by 3 bases and the J gene end by 0 bases; junction bases not matched to a gene: 8. The germline gives CDR1 SGHDT, CDR2 YYEEEE.

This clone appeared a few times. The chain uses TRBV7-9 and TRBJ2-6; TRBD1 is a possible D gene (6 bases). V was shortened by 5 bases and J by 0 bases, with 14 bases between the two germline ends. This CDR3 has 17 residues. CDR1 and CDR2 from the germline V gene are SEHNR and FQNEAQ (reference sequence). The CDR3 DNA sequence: TGTGCCAGCAGCCCTGGACAGTTTTTCTCTGGGGCCAACGTCCTGACTTTC. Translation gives CASSPGQFFSGANVLTF.